The rows below give T cell receptor beta chains drawn from one sample of a study of blood T cell repertoires in COVID-19. Sequenced by immunoSEQ multiplex PCR; TCRdb stores in-frame clones only, minus some. The sample contains a few hundred thousand clones, 80% to 90% of which appear only once. Source material: PBMCs or T cells enriched from blood (not recorded which). These receptors originate from a man between 25 and 39 years old with acute COVID-19. Both conserved end residues are trimmed from each CDR3.

j_gene,v_gene,CDR3aa
TRBJ1-2,TRBV5-4,ASSPDRAVDGYT
TRBJ2-5,TRBV5-1,ASSAVQGGDLKTQY
TRBJ2-1,TRBV7-7,ASSIRDSPYNEQF
TRBJ1-1,TRBV19,ASSPTGQGSTEAF
TRBJ2-2,TRBV6-1,ASSEQRGRELF
TRBJ2-4,TRBV6-7,ASNSEIQELAKNIQY
TRBJ1-2,TRBV6-5,ASSLLSTYGYT
TRBJ2-2,TRBV7-2,ASTLGLAGAGELF
TRBJ1-1,TRBV11-3,ASSSRDRGLTEAF
TRBJ1-4,TRBV3-1/TRBV3-2,ASSQDPAGALEKLF
TRBJ2-2,TRBV11-3,ASSLSRTGELF
TRBJ1-2,TRBV30,AWSVPGPPTGYT
TRBJ2-2,TRBV7-6,ASKSRGQVSGELF
TRBJ1-1,TRBV18,ASSLQFPVAF
TRBJ2-2,TRBV7-9,ASSPQGAGELF
TRBJ1-1,TRBV4-1,ASSQVTLLGVGTEAF
TRBJ1-2,TRBV25-1,ASSEEGRVAGYT
TRBJ1-5,TRBV28,ASTSDRGGSNQPQH
TRBJ1-1,TRBV11-2,ASSPFQVNTEAF
TRBJ2-1,TRBV24-1,ATSDAGLSQQF
TRBJ1-2,TRBV6-5,ASSPGQGISGYT
TRBJ2-2,TRBV6-6,ASRGGGSTGELF
TRBJ1-5,TRBV10-2,ANTHSKLPVHPRSNQPQH
TRBJ2-1,TRBV4-2,ASSQNRGYNEQF
TRBJ2-6,TRBV29-1,SVGLFSGANVLT
TRBJ1-2,TRBV29-1,SAEYGYT
TRBJ1-2,TRBV19,ASSSQGDYGYT
TRBJ1-1,TRBV24-1,ATSGQGGGDTEAF
TRBJ1-1,TRBV30,AWSKTGGDTEAF
TRBJ1-6,TRBV5-6,ASRESSYNSPLH
TRBJ2-3,TRBV6-5,ASRGLAGAIDTQY
TRBJ1-1,TRBV5-1,ASNLGGGLDTEAF
TRBJ1-2,TRBV30,AWSTGAQANYGYT
TRBJ1-5,TRBV5-5,ASSGSVSNQPQH
TRBJ2-2,TRBV13,ASSLFGGPRTGELF
TRBJ1-1,TRBV11-2,ATQEHRTPNTEAF
TRBJ1-6,TRBV28,ASRSTGGPPLH
TRBJ2-3,TRBV5-1,ASSLSGVSTDTQY
TRBJ2-3,TRBV14,ASSQDVATAGGDTQY
TRBJ1-5,TRBV28,AITRTRGNQPQH
TRBJ1-2,TRBV15,ATSRDLRASGYT
TRBJ2-5,TRBV3-1/TRBV3-2,ASSQDLGGETQY
TRBJ2-5,TRBV5-8,ASSVGTPAWTQY
TRBJ1-2,TRBV4-3,ASSQDLGNYT
TRBJ1-6,TRBV13,ASSTRRTYNSPLH
TRBJ1-1,TRBV2,ASYPGESGGNEAF
TRBJ2-5,TRBV24-1,ATSDLDRNQETQY
TRBJ2-1,TRBV12-3/TRBV12-4,ASSSDWNEQF
TRBJ1-1,TRBV19,ASHLQGWAEAF
TRBJ1-2,TRBV27,ASSSSRGAPVGYT
TRBJ1-5,TRBV24-1,ATSDPGTGIQPQH
TRBJ1-1,TRBV5-4,ASSWTENTEAF
TRBJ1-2,TRBV5-4,ASSLTGGRGYGYT
TRBJ2-3,TRBV11-2,ASSTYALAATDTQY